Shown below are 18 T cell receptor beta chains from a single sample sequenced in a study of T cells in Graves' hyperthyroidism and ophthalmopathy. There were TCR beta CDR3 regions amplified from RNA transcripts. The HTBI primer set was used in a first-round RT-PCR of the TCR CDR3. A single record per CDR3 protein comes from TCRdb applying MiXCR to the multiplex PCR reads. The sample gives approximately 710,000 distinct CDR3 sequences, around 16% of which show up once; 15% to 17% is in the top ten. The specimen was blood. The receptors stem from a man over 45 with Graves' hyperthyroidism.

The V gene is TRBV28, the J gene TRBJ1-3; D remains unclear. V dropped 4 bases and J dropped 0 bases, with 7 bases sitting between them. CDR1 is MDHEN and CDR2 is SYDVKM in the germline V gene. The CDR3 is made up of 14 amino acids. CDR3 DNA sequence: TGTGCCAGCAGTTGGGCCCGCTCTGGAAACACCATATATTTT. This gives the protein CASSWARSGNTIYF. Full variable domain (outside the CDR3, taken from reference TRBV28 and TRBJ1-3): DVKVTQSSRYLVKRTGEKVFLECVQDMDHENMFWYRQDPGLGLRLIYFSYDVKMKEKGDIPEGYSVSREKKERFSLILESASTNQTSMYLCASSWARSGNTIYFGEGSWLTVV.

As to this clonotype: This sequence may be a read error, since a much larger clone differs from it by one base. Here the CDR3 DNA reads TGTGGCAGCAGAGACAGGAGACAAGAGACCCAGTACTTC. As protein: CGSRDRRQETQYF. The chain couples TRBV27 to TRBJ2-5; possible D gene TRBD1, 6 bases. The CDR3 spans 13 residues. The germline V gene encodes CDR1 MNHEY and CDR2 SMNVEV (reference sequence).

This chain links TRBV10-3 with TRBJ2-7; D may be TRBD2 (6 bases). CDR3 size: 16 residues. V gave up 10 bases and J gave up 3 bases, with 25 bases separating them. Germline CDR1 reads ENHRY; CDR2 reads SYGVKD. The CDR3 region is CATLPAGNLPHYEQYF. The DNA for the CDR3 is TGTGCCACCCTCCCGGCGGGAAACCTCCCACACTACGAGCAGTACTTC.

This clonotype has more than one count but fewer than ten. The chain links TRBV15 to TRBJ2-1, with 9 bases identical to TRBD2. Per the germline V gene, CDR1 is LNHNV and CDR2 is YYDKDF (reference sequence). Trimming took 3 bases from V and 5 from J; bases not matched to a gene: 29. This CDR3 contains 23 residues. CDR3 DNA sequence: TGTGCCACCAGCAGGCGCGAAGACCCACGGGATTTTTATCGGGCTAGCGGGGACAATGAGCAGTTCTTC. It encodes CATSRREDPRDFYRASGDNEQFF.

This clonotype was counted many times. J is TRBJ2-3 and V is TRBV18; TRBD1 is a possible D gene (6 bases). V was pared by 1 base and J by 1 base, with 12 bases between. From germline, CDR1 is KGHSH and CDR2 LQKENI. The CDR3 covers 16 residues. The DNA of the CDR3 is TGTGCCAGCTCACCACAGTCATCAGGGGGCACAGATACGCAGTATTTT. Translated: CASSPQSSGGTDTQYF.

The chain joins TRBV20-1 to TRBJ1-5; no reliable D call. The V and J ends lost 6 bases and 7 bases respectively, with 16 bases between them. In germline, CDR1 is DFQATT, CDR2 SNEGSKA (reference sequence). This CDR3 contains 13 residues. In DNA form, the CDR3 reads TGCAGTGCCAGAAGGCCAGGAGGGCAGCCCCAGCATTTT. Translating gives CSARRPGGQPQHF.

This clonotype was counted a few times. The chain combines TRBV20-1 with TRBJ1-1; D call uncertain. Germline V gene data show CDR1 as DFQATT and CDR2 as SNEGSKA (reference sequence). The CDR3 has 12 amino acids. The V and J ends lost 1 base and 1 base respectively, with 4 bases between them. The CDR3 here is CSARGQNTEAFF. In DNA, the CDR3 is TGCAGTGCTAGAGGACAGAACACTGAAGCTTTCTTT.

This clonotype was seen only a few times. CDR3 loop: CASSITRLGGTDTQYF. CDR3 DNA sequence: TGTGCCAGCAGCATAACCAGGTTGGGGGGCACAGATACGCAGTATTTT. The chain has TRBV3-1 and TRBJ2-3; D assignment may be TRBD1 or TRBD2 (5 bases each). V gave up 5 bases and J gave up 1 base, with 16 bases separating them. CDR1 and CDR2 (germline): LGHDT, YNNKEL (reference sequence). This CDR3 is 16 amino acids long.

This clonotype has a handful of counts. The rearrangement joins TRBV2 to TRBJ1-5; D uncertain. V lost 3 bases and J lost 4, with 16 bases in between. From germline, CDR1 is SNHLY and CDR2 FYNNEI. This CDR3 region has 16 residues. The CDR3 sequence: CASSDSGFGVNQPQHF. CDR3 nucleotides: TGTGCCAGCAGTGATAGCGGGTTCGGCGTGAATCAGCCCCAGCATTTT.

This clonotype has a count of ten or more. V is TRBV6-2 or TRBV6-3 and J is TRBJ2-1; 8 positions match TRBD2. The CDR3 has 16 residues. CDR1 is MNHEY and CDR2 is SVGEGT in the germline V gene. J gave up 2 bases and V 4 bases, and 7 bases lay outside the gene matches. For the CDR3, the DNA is TGTGCCAGCAGTTCCCGACTAGCGAAAACCTACAATGAGCAGTTCTTC. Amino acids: CASSSRLAKTYNEQFF.

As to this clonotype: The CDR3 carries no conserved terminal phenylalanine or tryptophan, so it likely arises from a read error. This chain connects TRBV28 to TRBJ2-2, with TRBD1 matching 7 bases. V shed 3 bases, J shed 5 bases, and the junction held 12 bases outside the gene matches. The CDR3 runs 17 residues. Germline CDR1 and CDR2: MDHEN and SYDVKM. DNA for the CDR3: TGTGCCAGCAGTTTGCGCAGCTGGGACAGCTCGACCGGGGAGCTGTTTTCT. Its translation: CASSLRSWDSSTGELFS.

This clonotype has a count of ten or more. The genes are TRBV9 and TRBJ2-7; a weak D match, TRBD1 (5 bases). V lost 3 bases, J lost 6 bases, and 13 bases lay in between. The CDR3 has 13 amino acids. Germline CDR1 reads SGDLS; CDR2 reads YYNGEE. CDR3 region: CASSAPAGFEQYF. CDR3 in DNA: TGTGCCAGCAGCGCGCCGGCAGGGTTCGAGCAGTACTTC.

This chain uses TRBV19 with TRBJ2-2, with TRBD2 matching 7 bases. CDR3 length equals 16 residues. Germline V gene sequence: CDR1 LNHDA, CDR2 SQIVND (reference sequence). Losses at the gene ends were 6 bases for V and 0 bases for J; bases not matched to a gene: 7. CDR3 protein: CASSNWGGANTGELFF. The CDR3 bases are TGTGCCAGTAGCAATTGGGGGGGAGCGAACACCGGGGAGCTGTTTTTT.

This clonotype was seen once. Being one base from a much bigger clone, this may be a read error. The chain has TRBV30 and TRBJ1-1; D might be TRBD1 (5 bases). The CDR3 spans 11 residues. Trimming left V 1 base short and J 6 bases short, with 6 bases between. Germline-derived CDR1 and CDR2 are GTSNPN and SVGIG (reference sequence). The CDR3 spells CAWSGGPEAFF. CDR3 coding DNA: TGTGCCTGGAGTGGGGGCCCTGAAGCTTTCTTT.

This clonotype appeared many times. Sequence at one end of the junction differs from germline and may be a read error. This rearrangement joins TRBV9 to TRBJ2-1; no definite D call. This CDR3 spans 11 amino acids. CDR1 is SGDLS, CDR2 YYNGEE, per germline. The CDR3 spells CASSVANEQFF. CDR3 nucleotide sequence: TGTGCCAGCAGTGTAGCAAATGAGCAGTTCTTC.

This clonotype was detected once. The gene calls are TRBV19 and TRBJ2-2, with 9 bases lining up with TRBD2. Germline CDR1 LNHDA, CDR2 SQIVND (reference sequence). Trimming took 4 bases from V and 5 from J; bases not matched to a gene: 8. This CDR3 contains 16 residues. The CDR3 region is CASSRGLASVTGELFF. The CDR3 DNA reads TGTGCCAGTAGTAGAGGACTAGCGTCGGTAACCGGGGAGCTGTTTTTT.

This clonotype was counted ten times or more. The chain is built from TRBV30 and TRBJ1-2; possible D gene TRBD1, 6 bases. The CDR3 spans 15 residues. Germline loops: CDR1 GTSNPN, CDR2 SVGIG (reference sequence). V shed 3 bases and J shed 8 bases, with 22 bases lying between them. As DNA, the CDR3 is TGTGCCTGGAGGCCCCCCTGGGGGCCCTTTTACGGCTACACCTTC. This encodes CAWRPPWGPFYGYTF.

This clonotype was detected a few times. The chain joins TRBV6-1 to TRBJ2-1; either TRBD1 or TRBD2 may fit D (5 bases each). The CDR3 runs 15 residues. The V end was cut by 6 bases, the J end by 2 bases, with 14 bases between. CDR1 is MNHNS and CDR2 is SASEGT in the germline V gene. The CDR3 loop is CASRMTEGTYNEQFF. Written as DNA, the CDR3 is TGTGCCAGCAGAATGACAGAGGGGACCTACAATGAGCAGTTCTTC.